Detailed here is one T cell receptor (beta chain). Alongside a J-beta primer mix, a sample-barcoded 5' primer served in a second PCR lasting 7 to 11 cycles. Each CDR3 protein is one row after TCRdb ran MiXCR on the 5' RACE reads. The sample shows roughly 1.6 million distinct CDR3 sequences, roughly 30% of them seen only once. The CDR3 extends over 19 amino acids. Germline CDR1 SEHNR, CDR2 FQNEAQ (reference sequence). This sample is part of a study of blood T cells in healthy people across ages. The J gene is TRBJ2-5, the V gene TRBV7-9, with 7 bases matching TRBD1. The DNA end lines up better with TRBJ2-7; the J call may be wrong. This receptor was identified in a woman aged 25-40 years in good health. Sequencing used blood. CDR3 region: CASNFLPEQGHGETYEQYF. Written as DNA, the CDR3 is TGTGCCAGCAACTTCCTCCCGGAACAGGGGCACGGGGAGACCTACGAGCAGTACTTC.